The present entry profiles one T cell receptor (beta chain) with its context. The antigen is not known. CDR1 is MDHEN, CDR2 SYDVKM, per germline. Trimming removed 5 bases at V and 0 bases at J, with 11 bases between. This CDR3 has 14 amino acids. The protocol was immunoSEQ multiplex PCR, while the TCRdb copy is restricted to in-frame clones and leaves out a portion. The data contain some 500,000 clones, almost 97% of them seen just once; the ten biggest clones take up about 0.064%. This entry comes from a study of shared clonotypes between healthy human individuals. Study summary: Three plates each covered CD4 naive and memory; CD8 naive two, CD8 memory one.

Findings and limits, study-wide: Non-shared clonotypes showed lower generation probabilities than clonotypes common to all four donors. The rarefaction results pointed to incomplete sorted-subset sequencing despite large depth.

The rearrangement joins TRBV28 to TRBJ2-7, with a tentative D call TRBD1 (6 bases). The sequenced material came from naive CD4+ T cells sorted from blood. Subset in this sample: CD45RA+ positively selected. The TCR sequence derives from a woman under 40 in good health. CDR3 coding DNA: TGTGCCAGCAGTCCCGGGACACCCTCCTACGAGCAGTACTTC. Its translation: CASSPGTPSYEQYF.